These 2 T cell receptor beta chains were sequenced from one sample in a study of blood T cell repertoires in COVID-19. Some clones are missing from TCRdb's copy, which holds only in-frame ones; the method was immunoSEQ multiplex PCR. The repertoire has approximately 110,000 clones, 88% of them found once; the top ten carry nearly 0.9%. Material for sequencing was peripheral blood. These receptors were taken from a woman between 50 and 59 years old with active or convalescent COVID-19.

V is TRBV11-2 and J is TRBJ2-1; 8 bases align to TRBD1. This CDR3 is 15 amino acids long. Trimming at V came to 5 bases and at J to 3 bases, leaving 6 bases not matched to a gene. Germline V gene data show CDR1 as SGHAT and CDR2 as FQNNGV. CDR3 residues: CASSPDRADYNEQFF. CDR3 DNA sequence: TGTGCCAGCAGCCCGGACAGGGCGGACTACAATGAGCAGTTCTTC.

The chain has TRBV19 and TRBJ2-7; 8 nucleotides match TRBD1. V shed 4 bases and J 4 bases; nucleotides not matched to a gene: 6. The CDR3 runs to 14 residues. Germline V CDR1 and CDR2: LNHDA, SQIVND (reference sequence). CDR3 loop: CASSRDRPSYEQYF. Written as DNA, the CDR3 is TGTGCCAGTAGTAGGGACAGGCCGAGTTACGAGCAGTACTTC.